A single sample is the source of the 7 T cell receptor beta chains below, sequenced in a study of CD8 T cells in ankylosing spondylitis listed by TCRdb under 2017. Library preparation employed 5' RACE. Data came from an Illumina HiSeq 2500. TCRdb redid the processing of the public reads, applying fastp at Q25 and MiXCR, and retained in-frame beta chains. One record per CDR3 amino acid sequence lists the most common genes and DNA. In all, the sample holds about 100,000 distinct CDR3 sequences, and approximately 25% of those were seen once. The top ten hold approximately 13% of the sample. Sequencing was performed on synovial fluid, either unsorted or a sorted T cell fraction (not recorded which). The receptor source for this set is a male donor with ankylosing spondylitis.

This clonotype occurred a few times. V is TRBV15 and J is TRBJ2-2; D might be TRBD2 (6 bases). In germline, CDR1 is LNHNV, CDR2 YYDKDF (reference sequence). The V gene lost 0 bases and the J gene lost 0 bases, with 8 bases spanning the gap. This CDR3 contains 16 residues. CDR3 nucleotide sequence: TGTGCCACCAGCAGAGAGTGGGGGGCGAACACCGGGGAGCTGTTTTTT. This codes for CATSREWGANTGELFF.

CDR3 protein: CAISRDRGTDTQYF. For the CDR3, the DNA is TGTGCCATCAGCCGGGACAGGGGCACAGATACGCAGTATTTT. The rearrangement uses TRBV10-3 and TRBJ2-3, with 9 bases identical to TRBD1. The V gene end was trimmed by 6 bases and the J gene end by 1 base; junction bases not matched to a gene: 2. The CDR3 spans 14 residues. Germline CDR1 ENHRY, CDR2 SYGVKD.

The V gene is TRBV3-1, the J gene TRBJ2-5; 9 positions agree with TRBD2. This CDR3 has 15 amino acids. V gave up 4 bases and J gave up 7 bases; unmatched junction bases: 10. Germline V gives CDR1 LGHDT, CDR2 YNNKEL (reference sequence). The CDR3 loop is CASSPGSGSAGTQYF. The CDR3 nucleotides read TGTGCCAGCAGCCCGGGTAGCGGGAGCGCCGGGACCCAGTACTTC.

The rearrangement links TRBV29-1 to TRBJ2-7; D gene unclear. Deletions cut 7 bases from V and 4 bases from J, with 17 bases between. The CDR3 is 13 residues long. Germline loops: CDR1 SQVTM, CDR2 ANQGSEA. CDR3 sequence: CSAAGDKPYEQYF. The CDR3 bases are TGCAGCGCGGCAGGAGATAAACCTTACGAGCAGTACTTC.

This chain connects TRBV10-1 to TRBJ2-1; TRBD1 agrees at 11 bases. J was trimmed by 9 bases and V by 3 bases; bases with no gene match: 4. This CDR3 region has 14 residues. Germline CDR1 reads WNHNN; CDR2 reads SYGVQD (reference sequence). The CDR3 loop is CASSEGTGGREQFF. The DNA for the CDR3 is TGCGCCAGCAGTGAAGGGACAGGGGGGCGTGAGCAGTTCTTC.

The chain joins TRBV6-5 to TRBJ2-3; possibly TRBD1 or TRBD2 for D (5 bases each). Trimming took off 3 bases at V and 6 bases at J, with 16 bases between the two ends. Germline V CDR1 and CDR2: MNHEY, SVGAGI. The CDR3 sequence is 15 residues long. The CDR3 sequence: CASSYWGRGGDTQYF. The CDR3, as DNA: TGTGCCAGCAGTTATTGGGGGAGAGGTGGCGATACGCAGTATTTT.

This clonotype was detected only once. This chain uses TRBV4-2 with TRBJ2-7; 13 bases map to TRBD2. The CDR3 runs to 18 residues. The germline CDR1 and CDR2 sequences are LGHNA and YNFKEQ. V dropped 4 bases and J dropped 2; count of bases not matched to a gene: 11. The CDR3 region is CASSLGLAGAPEPYEQYF. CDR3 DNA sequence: TGTGCCAGCAGCCTAGGACTAGCGGGAGCCCCAGAACCCTACGAGCAGTACTTC.